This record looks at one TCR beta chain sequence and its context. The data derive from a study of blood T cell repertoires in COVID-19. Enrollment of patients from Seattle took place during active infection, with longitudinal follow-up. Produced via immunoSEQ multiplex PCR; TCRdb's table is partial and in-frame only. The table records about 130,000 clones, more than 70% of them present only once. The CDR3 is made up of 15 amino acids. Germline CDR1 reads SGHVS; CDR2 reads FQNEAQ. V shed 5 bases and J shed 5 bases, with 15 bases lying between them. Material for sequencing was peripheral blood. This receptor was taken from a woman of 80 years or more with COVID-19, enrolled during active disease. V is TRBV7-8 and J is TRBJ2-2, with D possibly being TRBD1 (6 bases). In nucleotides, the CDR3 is TGTGCCAGCAGCCCCACAGGGTCAGAGACCGGGGAGCTGTTTTTT. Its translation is CASSPTGSETGELFF.